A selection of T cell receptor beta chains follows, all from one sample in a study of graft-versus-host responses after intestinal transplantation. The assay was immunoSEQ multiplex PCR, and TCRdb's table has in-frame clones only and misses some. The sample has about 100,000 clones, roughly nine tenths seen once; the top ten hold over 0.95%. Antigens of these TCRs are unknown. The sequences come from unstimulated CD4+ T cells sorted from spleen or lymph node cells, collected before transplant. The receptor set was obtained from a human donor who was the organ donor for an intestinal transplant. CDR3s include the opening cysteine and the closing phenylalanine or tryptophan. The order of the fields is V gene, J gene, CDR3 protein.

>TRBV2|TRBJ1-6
CASSTQGFNNSPLHF
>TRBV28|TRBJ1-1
CASSFGGQNTEAFF
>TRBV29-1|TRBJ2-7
CSVGTGTGYEQYF
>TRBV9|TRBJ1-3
CASSVGESSGNTIYF
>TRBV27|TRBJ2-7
CATALGSGAPYEQYF
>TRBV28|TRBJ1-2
CAILPGDLSNYGYTF
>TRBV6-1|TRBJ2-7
CASRWGAGESYEQYF
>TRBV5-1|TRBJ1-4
CASSRTGVGEKLFF
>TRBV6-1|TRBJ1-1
CASREQGAVGEAFF
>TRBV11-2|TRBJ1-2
CASSRTGDYGYTF
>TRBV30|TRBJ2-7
CAWTTGGVSYEQYF
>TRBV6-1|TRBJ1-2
CASSEPSDRGARGGYTF
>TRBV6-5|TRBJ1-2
CASSAGLGYTF
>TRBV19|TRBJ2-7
CASSYRDRDYYEQYF
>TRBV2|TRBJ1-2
CASSEAPGFYGYTF
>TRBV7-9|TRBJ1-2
CASSSTLPGYGYTF
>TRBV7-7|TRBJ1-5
CASSLAYQPQHF
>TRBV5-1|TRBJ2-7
CASSPRDPPYEQYF